Sequencing of this T cell receptor (beta chain) was carried out in a study of shared T cell receptors in the human thymus. Data came from immunoSEQ multiplex PCR; TCRdb stores just in-frame clones and leaves some out. This sample yields hundreds of thousands of clones, of which roughly 74% are seen a single time; more than 0.01% belongs to the top ten. With 5 bases removed from V and 5 bases from J, the gap between germline ends came to 16 bases. Germline values: CDR1 MNHNY, CDR2 SVGAGI (reference sequence). The CDR3 runs to 14 residues. The sample also formed part of further work on human thymus T cells. From that paper: Thymic and blood repertoires appeared to show biased V and J gene usage. Related research has reported that thymic repertoires overlap highly among unrelated individuals.

Sequencing used thymocytes. The sequence derives from a boy under two years old with a congenital heart defect. The J gene is TRBJ2-7, the V gene TRBV6-6, with D tentatively TRBD1 (6 bases). The CDR3 is CASSPQGYYDEQYF. Here the CDR3 DNA reads TGTGCCAGCAGTCCACAGGGCTACTACGACGAGCAGTACTTC.